This T cell receptor (beta chain) was retrieved from a study of blood T cell repertoires in COVID-19. Across the study: Sources were T cells, B-cell-depleted T cells, or PBMCs; the material itself was cDNA or gDNA.

Assay: immunoSEQ multiplex PCR; the TCRdb copy retains only in-frame clones and omits some. The sample has 110,000 to 150,000 clones, about nine tenths seen once; the top ten hold about 4.5%. Two consecutive negative NP/OP PCR tests, clearance, or resolved symptoms defined Cohort 3 recovery. Sequencing input: PBMCs or T cells enriched from blood (not recorded which). This TCR derives from a man in his forties or fifties who had recovered from COVID-19.

The CDR3 region has the DNA TGTGCCAGTAGTATGAACAGGGGGATGTTGGCAGATACGCAGTATTTT. Translated, it gives CASSMNRGMLADTQYF. V is TRBV19 and J is TRBJ2-3; 8 positions agree with TRBD1. V was pared by 3 bases and J by 4 bases, with 9 bases of the junction left unmatched. CDR1 is LNHDA and CDR2 is SQIVND in the germline V gene (reference sequence). The CDR3 extends over 16 amino acids.